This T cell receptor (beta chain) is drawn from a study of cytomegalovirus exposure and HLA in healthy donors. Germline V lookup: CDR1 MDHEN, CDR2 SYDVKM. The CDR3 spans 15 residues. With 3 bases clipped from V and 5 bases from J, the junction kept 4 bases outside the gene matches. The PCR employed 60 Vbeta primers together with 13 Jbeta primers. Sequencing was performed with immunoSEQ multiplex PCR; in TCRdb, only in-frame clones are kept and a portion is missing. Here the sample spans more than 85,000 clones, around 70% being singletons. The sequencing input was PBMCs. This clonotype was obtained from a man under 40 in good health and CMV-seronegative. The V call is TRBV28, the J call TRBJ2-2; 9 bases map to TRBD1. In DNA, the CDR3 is TGTGCCAGCAGTTTTGGGGACAGGGAGACCGGGGAGCTGTTTTTT. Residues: CASSFGDRETGELFF.